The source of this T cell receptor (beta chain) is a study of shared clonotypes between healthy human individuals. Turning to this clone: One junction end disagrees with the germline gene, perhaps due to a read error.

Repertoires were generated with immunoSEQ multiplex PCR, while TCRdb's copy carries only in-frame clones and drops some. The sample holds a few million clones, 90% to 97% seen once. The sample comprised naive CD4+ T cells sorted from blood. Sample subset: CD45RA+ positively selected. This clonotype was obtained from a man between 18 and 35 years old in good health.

CDR3 sequence (DNA): TGTGCTAGCAGACAGGACTCCTACGGGGAGCTGTTTTTT. Its protein product is CASRQDSYGELFF. The J gene is TRBJ2-2, the V gene TRBV7-7, with D maybe TRBD1 (6 bases). The CDR3 loop spans 13 amino acids. CDR1 SSHAT and CDR2 FNYEAQ come from the germline V gene (reference sequence).